Presented here are 28 T cell receptor beta chains from one specimen sequenced in a study of blood T cell repertoires in COVID-19. Some clones are missing from TCRdb's copy, which holds only in-frame ones; the method was immunoSEQ multiplex PCR. The data show about 81,000 clones, with 91% seen just once and 1.9% held by the top ten. What was sequenced was peripheral blood. All receptors derive from a woman aged 50 to 60 in a cohort sampled during active COVID-19.

The V and J genes are TRBV6-5 and TRBJ2-1, with 12 bases aligning to TRBD2. With V trimmed by 6 bases and J by 5 bases, 2 bases remained unmatched. Germline CDR1 reads MNHEY; CDR2 reads SVGAGI. The CDR3 spans 14 residues. The CDR3 is CASRRLAGDNEQFF. CDR3 DNA sequence: TGTGCCAGCAGGCGACTAGCGGGGGACAATGAGCAGTTCTTC.

A few counts support this clone. The chain carries TRBV7-2 and TRBJ2-7; D remains ambiguous. CDR1 and CDR2 from the germline V gene are SGHTA and FQGNSA. V was shortened by 1 base and J by 3 bases, with 16 bases between the two germline ends. CDR3 length equals 16 residues. The CDR3 protein is CASSLGVGSSFYEQYF. In DNA, the CDR3 is TGTGCCAGCAGCTTAGGGGTGGGCTCATCCTTCTACGAGCAGTACTTC.

The chain uses TRBV3-1 (or the pseudogene TRBV3-2) and TRBJ1-2; TRBD1 is a possible D gene (5 bases). The CDR3 covers 14 residues. The germline CDR1 and CDR2 sequences are LGHDT and YNNKEL (reference sequence). V shed 1 base and J shed 4 bases, with 10 bases lying between them. This CDR3 is CASSQGGRGYGYTF. The CDR3 coding sequence is TGTGCCAGCAGCCAAGGCGGGAGGGGCTATGGCTACACCTTC.

The rearrangement joins TRBV9 to TRBJ2-1; D gene ambiguous. Germline V gives CDR1 SGDLS, CDR2 YYNGEE. The CDR3 is 14 residues long. The V end lost 2 bases, the J end lost 0 bases, and 6 bases lay between the germline ends. CDR3 nucleotides: TGTGCCAGCAGCGTCCTCAGCTCCTACAATGAGCAGTTCTTC. Its translation is CASSVLSSYNEQFF.

The V and J genes are TRBV5-6 and TRBJ2-1, with TRBD2 matching over 11 bases. Per the germline V gene, CDR1 is SGHDT and CDR2 is YYEEEE. The CDR3 is 14 amino acids. V shed 4 bases and J 12 bases; nucleotides not matched to a gene: 9. This CDR3 reads CASSLPLAGAGQFF. The DNA of the CDR3 is TGTGCCAGCAGCCTTCCACTAGCGGGAGCGGGGCAGTTCTTC. Complete variable domain (other parts from reference TRBV5-6 and TRBJ2-1): DAGVTQSPTHLIKTRGQQVTLRCSPKSGHDTVSWYQQALGQGPQFIFQYYEEEERQRGNFPDRFSGHQFPNYSSELNVNALLLGDSALYLCASSLPLAGAGQFFGPGTRLTVL.

V and J are TRBV6-5 and TRBJ1-5, with no clear D. Trimming removed 6 bases from V and 1 base from J, with 13 bases in between. This CDR3 spans 15 amino acids. Per germline, CDR1 MNHEY and CDR2 SVGAGI. Here the CDR3 DNA reads TGTGCCAGCAGGAGAACTCGTGAGAGCAATCAGCCCCAGCATTTT. As protein: CASRRTRESNQPQHF.

The rearrangement joins TRBV19 to TRBJ1-2; D not resolved. The CDR3 length is 15 residues. The V and J ends lost 2 bases and 4 bases respectively, with 14 bases between them. The germline CDR1 and CDR2 sequences are LNHDA and SQIVND (reference sequence). The CDR3 DNA is TGTGCCAGTAGTATACGAAGTTTGAATAGCTATGGCTACACCTTC. The encoded protein is CASSIRSLNSYGYTF.

The J gene is TRBJ2-1, the V gene TRBV5-4, with TRBD2 as a possible D gene (6 bases). The V gene's germline CDR1 is SGHNT and CDR2 YYREEE (reference sequence). The V and J ends lost 4 bases and 4 bases respectively, with 18 bases between them. The length of the CDR3 is 16 residues. The CDR3 DNA reads as TGTGCCAGCAGCAAGCCCATCCCGGGACTGTACAATGAGCAGTTCTTC. It yields the protein CASSKPIPGLYNEQFF.

The rearrangement joins TRBV19 to TRBJ2-3; D remains ambiguous. This CDR3 spans 15 amino acids. V was shortened by 1 base and J by 2 bases, with 10 bases between the two germline ends. Germline V gives CDR1 LNHDA, CDR2 SQIVND (reference sequence). Written as DNA, the CDR3 is TGTGCCAGTAGTATAGCTGAGCGTCCCACAGATACGCAGTATTTT. Residues: CASSIAERPTDTQYF. Full variable domain (rest looked up from reference TRBV19 and TRBJ2-3): DGGITQSPKYLFRKEGQNVTLSCEQNLNHDAMYWYRQDPGQGLRLIYYSQIVNDFQKGDIAEGYSVSREKKESFPLTVTSAQKNPTAFYLCASSIAERPTDTQYFGPGTRLTVL.

The CDR3 sequence: CASASGGGLTLKDTQYF. CDR3 DNA sequence: TGCGCCAGCGCGAGCGGCGGAGGTCTTACACTGAAAGATACGCAGTATTTT. The chain has TRBV5-1 and TRBJ2-3; maybe TRBD2 (5 bases). Deletions cut 7 bases from V and 5 bases from J, with 26 bases between. The germline V gene has CDR1 SGHRS and CDR2 YFSETQ. The CDR3 consists of 17 residues.

The chain recombines TRBV7-6 with TRBJ2-7, with 9 bases that match TRBD1. The junction had 7 bases not matched to a gene; V was cut back by 5 bases and J by 2 bases. This CDR3 is built from 15 residues. Germline loops: CDR1 SGHVS, CDR2 FNYEAQ. The CDR3 DNA reads TGTGCCAGCAGCGCACCGGGACAGGGTCCCTACGAGCAGTACTTC. This sequence encodes CASSAPGQGPYEQYF.

The chain is built from TRBV30 and TRBJ2-5; D may be TRBD2 (7 bases). This CDR3 comprises 16 residues. In germline, CDR1 is GTSNPN, CDR2 SVGIG (reference sequence). V dropped 2 bases and J dropped 0 bases, with 16 bases sitting between them. The CDR3 nucleotides are TGTGCCTGGAGTCATGTGGCGGGGGCCGACCAAGAGACCCAGTACTTC. It is translated as CAWSHVAGADQETQYF.

The chain links TRBV5-1 to TRBJ2-3; 10 nucleotides align to TRBD2. V lost 4 bases to trimming and J lost 2 bases; unmatched junction nucleotides: 7. CDR1 is SGHRS and CDR2 is YFSETQ in the germline V gene. The CDR3 covers 16 residues. CDR3 coding DNA: TGCGCCAGCAGCCGCGGACTAGCGGACCCCACAGATACGCAGTATTTT. The encoded protein is CASSRGLADPTDTQYF. The complete variable domain, with remaining parts taken from reference TRBV5-1 and TRBJ2-3, reads KAGVTQTPRYLIKTRGQQVTLSCSPISGHRSVSWYQQTPGQGLQFLFEYFSETQRNKGNFPGRFSGRQFSNSRSEMNVSTLELGDSALYLCASSRGLADPTDTQYFGPGTRLTVL.

The chain has TRBV7-8 and TRBJ1-1, with D unresolved. The CDR3 has 12 amino acids. Trimming took off 5 bases at V and 9 bases at J, with 13 bases between the two ends. In germline, CDR1 is SGHVS, CDR2 FQNEAQ. Here the CDR3 reads CASSLTETQAFF. CDR3 nucleotide sequence: TGTGCCAGCAGCCTGACCGAGACTCAAGCTTTCTTT.

The chain couples TRBV5-1 to TRBJ2-7; 7 bases are a match to TRBD1. J was trimmed by 2 bases and V by 1 base; bases with no gene match: 6. This CDR3 has 15 residues. Germline V gene lookup returns CDR1 SGHRS and CDR2 YFSETQ. In DNA form, the CDR3 reads TGCGCCAGCAGCTTGACAGGGGATGAAACCTACGAGCAGTACTTC. Its protein product is CASSLTGDETYEQYF.

The rearrangement uses TRBV4-1 and TRBJ2-5; 7 bases match TRBD2. The J segment lost 4 bases and the V segment lost 4 bases, leaving 6 bases of the junction unmatched. CDR1 MGHRA and CDR2 YSYEKL come from the germline V gene. This CDR3 contains 14 residues. This chain's CDR3 is CASSLLGLVETQYF. CDR3 nucleotide sequence: TGCGCCAGCAGCCTCCTCGGACTAGTAGAGACCCAGTACTTC.

Written as DNA, the CDR3 is TGTGCCAGCTCACCAGACCAGGGGGCAGGGCATGGCTACACCTTC. Translation: CASSPDQGAGHGYTF. This chain joins TRBV18 and TRBJ1-2; TRBD1 matches at 8 bases. The CDR3 length is 15 residues. V shed 2 bases and J 6 bases; nucleotides not matched to a gene: 8. In germline, CDR1 is KGHSH, CDR2 LQKENI.

The chain uses TRBV7-3 and TRBJ2-3, with 7 bases fitting TRBD2. The germline gives CDR1 SGHTA, CDR2 FQGTGA. V lost 5 bases and J lost 4; bases outside the gene matches: 9. This CDR3 has 15 amino acids. The CDR3 DNA follows: TGTGCCAGCAGCCTCGGACTAGGTCCGGCAGATACGCAGTATTTT. It is translated as CASSLGLGPADTQYF.

The rearrangement uses TRBV5-8 and TRBJ2-7, with 10 nucleotides matching TRBD1. The CDR3 is 15 residues long. V lost 4 bases, J lost 2 bases, and 6 bases stayed unmatched. Germline V gene data show CDR1 as SGHTS and CDR2 as YDEGEE. As DNA, the CDR3 is TGTGCCAGCAGCCACCGGGACAGGGGTACCTACGAGCAGTACTTC. Its translation is CASSHRDRGTYEQYF.

J is TRBJ1-4 and V is TRBV28, with 10 bases fitting TRBD1. CDR3 size: 12 residues. V lost 6 bases, J lost 13 bases, and 5 bases stayed unmatched. CDR1 is MDHEN, CDR2 SYDVKM, per germline. CDR3 region: CASRDRGHRLFF. The DNA for the CDR3 is TGTGCCAGCAGAGACAGGGGGCACCGACTGTTTTTT.

The chain joins TRBV27 to TRBJ1-5; D is uncertain. Trimming removed 3 bases from V and 0 bases from J, with 15 bases in between. Germline V gives CDR1 MNHEY, CDR2 SMNVEV (reference sequence). This CDR3 has 17 amino acids. The CDR3 protein is CASSFSGIPYSNQPQHF. DNA for the CDR3: TGTGCCAGCAGTTTTTCGGGGATACCCTATAGCAATCAGCCCCAGCATTTT.

This chain joins TRBV28 and TRBJ1-1, with a weak D call TRBD1 (5 bases). Germline V lookup: CDR1 MDHEN, CDR2 SYDVKM. CDR3 length: 14 amino acids. Trimming pared 8 bases from V and 4 bases from J, leaving 17 bases between. This CDR3 is CASHYTGGGTEAFF. The CDR3 region has the DNA TGTGCCAGCCATTATACGGGGGGGGGCACTGAAGCTTTCTTT.

This chain joins TRBV5-1 and TRBJ1-5, with unresolved D. V lost 0 bases and J lost 0, with 4 bases in between. The CDR3 runs 14 residues. Germline V gives CDR1 SGHRS, CDR2 YFSETQ. This chain's CDR3 is CASSLDGSNQPQHF. CDR3 DNA sequence: TGCGCCAGCAGCTTGGACGGTAGCAATCAGCCCCAGCATTTT.

This clone was detected many times. The genes are TRBV19 and TRBJ2-5; D perhaps matches TRBD1 (6 bases). Germline CDR1 reads LNHDA; CDR2 reads SQIVND (reference sequence). The CDR3 is 14 residues long. V dropped 3 bases and J dropped 5 bases, with 13 bases sitting between them. DNA of the CDR3: TGTGCCAGTAGTATCGTCAGGGGTTGGGAGACCCAGTACTTC. Translating gives CASSIVRGWETQYF.

The genes are TRBV28 and TRBJ2-1, with TRBD2 matching over 9 bases. CDR1 MDHEN and CDR2 SYDVKM come from the germline V gene. This CDR3 has 14 amino acids. Trimming cost V 6 bases and J 6 bases; bases outside gene matches: 6. This CDR3 reads CASRGAGGTNEQFF. CDR3 bases: TGTGCCAGCAGGGGAGCGGGAGGTACCAATGAGCAGTTCTTC.

This chain connects TRBV6-1 to TRBJ1-1, with no clear D. In germline, CDR1 is MNHNS, CDR2 SASEGT. The CDR3 is 13 residues long. V gave up 3 bases and J gave up 1 base, with 6 bases separating them. CDR3 residues: CASSEGENTEAFF. The CDR3 bases are TGTGCCAGCAGTGAGGGAGAGAACACTGAAGCTTTCTTT.

The chain combines TRBV12-3 or TRBV12-4 with TRBJ2-1; 7 bases map to TRBD2. This CDR3 comprises 13 residues. V lost 3 bases, J lost 4 bases, and 0 bases stayed unmatched. The CDR3 here is CASSFSGYNEQFF. For the CDR3, the DNA is TGTGCCAGCAGTTTTAGCGGGTACAATGAGCAGTTCTTC.

V and J are TRBV5-1 and TRBJ1-5, with a weak D call TRBD1 (5 bases). The CDR3 is 16 amino acids. Trimming removed 0 bases at V and 0 bases at J, with 10 bases between. Germline CDR1 and CDR2: SGHRS and YFSETQ. The CDR3 here is CASSLGPGNSNQPQHF. The CDR3 DNA reads as TGCGCCAGCAGCTTGGGCCCAGGGAATAGCAATCAGCCCCAGCATTTT.